This is a list of T cell receptor beta chains from one sample in a study of cytomegalovirus exposure and HLA in healthy donors. Generated by immunoSEQ multiplex PCR, the TCRdb table keeps only in-frame clones and is missing some. The repertoire holds 90,000 or so clones, with about 80% as singletons. The source material was PBMCs. These receptors all stem from a woman aged 45-59 years in good health and CMV-seropositive. CDR3s include the opening cysteine and the closing phenylalanine or tryptophan. The D gene is left open where the match is weak. Some rows mark clone size as missing; the rest say once, few, many or name a class of expanded clone.

TRBJ2-1,-,TRBV10-1,-,CASSRSGSYNEQFF,TGCGCCAGCAGTCGGTCGGGCTCCTACAATGAGCAGTTCTTC
TRBJ2-1,-,TRBV9,TRBD2,CASSVGAGGPNSYNEQFF,TGTGCCAGCAGCGTAGGGGCGGGAGGGCCTAACTCCTACAATGAGCAGTTCTTC
TRBJ2-3,-,TRBV11-3,-,CASSSSPGSTDTQYF,TGTGCCAGCAGCTCATCTCCAGGTAGCACAGATACGCAGTATTTT
TRBJ2-5,once,TRBV5-1,TRBD2,CASRMGGLETQYF,TGCGCCAGCAGGATGGGAGGGCTGGAGACCCAGTACTTC
TRBJ1-5,once,TRBV9,TRBD1,CASSSGQGAGQPQHF,TGTGCCAGCAGCTCTGGACAGGGGGCAGGTCAGCCCCAGCATTTT
TRBJ2-1,-,TRBV6-1,TRBD1,CASSKGTGLNEQFF,TGTGCCAGCAGTAAGGGGACAGGGCTGAATGAGCAGTTCTTC
TRBJ2-1,few,TRBV11-2,TRBD2,CASSLISGSRIEQFF,TGTGCCAGCAGCTTAATCAGCGGGAGTAGGATTGAGCAGTTCTTC
TRBJ1-6,few,TRBV5-4,-,CASSLERVSSYNSPLHF,TGTGCCAGCAGCTTGGAGCGGGTCAGCTCCTATAATTCACCCCTCCACTTT
TRBJ1-3,-,TRBV7-9,-,CSSSLVGTSVNTIYF,TGTTCCAGCAGCTTAGTGGGGACATCAGTAAACACCATATATTTT
TRBJ2-6,-,TRBV19,-,CASRGRVAGANVLTF,TGTGCCAGTAGGGGCAGGGTTGCTGGGGCCAACGTCCTGACTTTC
TRBJ1-1,-,TRBV5-6,TRBD1,CASSLGTGGVWAFF,TGTGCCAGCAGCCTCGGGACAGGGGGCGTTTGGGCTTTCTTT
TRBJ1-2,-,TRBV27,-,CASSYRPGVGYTF,TGTGCCAGCAGTTACCGGCCAGGCGTTGGCTACACCTTC
TRBJ1-2,-,TRBV15,-,CATSRLGAINYGYTF,TGTGCCACCAGCAGGTTGGGGGCAATTAACTATGGCTACACCTTC
TRBJ1-6,once,TRBV7-8,-,CASSLDSGVNSPLHF,TGTGCCAGCAGCTTAGATTCGGGAGTCAATTCACCCCTCCACTTT
TRBJ1-3,-,TRBV12-2,-,CASRLGAGKPGNTIYF,TGTGCAAGTCGCTTAGGGGCAGGGAAACCTGGAAACACCATATATTTT
TRBJ1-6,-,TRBV13,TRBD1,CASSIRGLAYNSPLHF,TGTGCCAGCAGCATCAGGGGGCTCGCCTATAATTCACCCCTCCACTTT
TRBJ1-5,-,TRBV19,-,CASTGSGGNQPQHF,TGTGCCAGTACCGGGAGTGGCGGCAATCAGCCCCAGCATTTT
TRBJ2-1,-,TRBV9,-,CASSVGLAKNEQFF,TGTGCCAGCAGCGTAGGTCTAGCGAAAAATGAGCAGTTCTTC
TRBJ1-2,-,TRBV5-4,TRBD1,CASSSVTGRSGYTF,TGTGCCAGCAGCTCTGTGACAGGGAGAAGTGGCTACACCTTC
TRBJ1-2,-,TRBV18,-,CASSPRAAEGSGYTF,TGTGCCAGCTCACCCCGGGCGGCCGAAGGGAGCGGCTACACCTTC
TRBJ1-2,-,TRBV19,-,CASSPLTGYYGYTF,TGTGCCAGTAGCCCCCTTACAGGGTACTATGGCTACACCTTC
TRBJ1-2,-,TRBV7-8,-,CASSQQGANYDYTF,TGTGCCAGCTCACAACAGGGCGCGAACTATGACTACACCTTC
TRBJ1-1,-,TRBV11-3,-,CASSLDLSSTEAFF,TGTGCCAGCAGCTTAGATCTTAGCTCGACTGAAGCTTTCTTT
TRBJ1-1,few,TRBV27,TRBD1,CASSLSYLSGTGSFNF,TGTGCCAGCAGTTTATCTTACCTCTCCGGGACAGGCTCGTTCAATTTT
TRBJ2-1,-,TRBV11-2,-,CASSLAWRASYNEQFF,TGTGCCAGCAGCTTAGCGTGGCGGGCTTCCTACAATGAGCAGTTCTTC
TRBJ1-5,-,TRBV6-6,-,CASSSRDQPQHF,TGTGCCAGCAGCTCCAGGGATCAGCCCCAGCATTTT
TRBJ1-1,-,TRBV6-5,-,CASSGTFNTEAFF,TGTGCCAGCAGTGGGACATTCAACACTGAAGCTTTCTTT
TRBJ2-1,-,TRBV5-4,-,CASSDSEGGGLSYNEQFF,TGTGCCAGCAGCGACTCCGAGGGAGGGGGACTCTCCTACAATGAGCAGTTCTTC
TRBJ2-7,-,TRBV10-1,-,CASSGRETYEQYF,TGCGCCAGCAGTGGTCGGGAAACCTACGAGCAGTACTTC
TRBJ1-1,-,TRBV6-1,TRBD1,CASRAGGGNTEAFF,TGTGCCAGCAGGGCAGGGGGTGGGAACACTGAAGCTTTCTTT
TRBJ2-5,-,TRBV28,TRBD2,CASSFRAGRKAGVGETQYF,TGTGCCAGCAGTTTTAGGGCAGGGCGGAAAGCGGGAGTGGGAGAGACCCAGTACTTC
TRBJ1-1,-,TRBV19,TRBD1,CASNPTGASTEAFF,TGTGCCAGTAACCCGACAGGGGCCAGCACTGAAGCTTTCTTT
TRBJ2-3,-,TRBV7-2,TRBD2,CASSLDLAGEMNTDTQYF,TGTGCCAGCAGCTTAGACCTAGCGGGAGAAATGAACACAGATACGCAGTATTTT
TRBJ2-7,-,TRBV18,-,CASRPSDRVEQYF,TGTGCCAGCAGACCTTCGGACAGAGTGGAGCAGTACTTC